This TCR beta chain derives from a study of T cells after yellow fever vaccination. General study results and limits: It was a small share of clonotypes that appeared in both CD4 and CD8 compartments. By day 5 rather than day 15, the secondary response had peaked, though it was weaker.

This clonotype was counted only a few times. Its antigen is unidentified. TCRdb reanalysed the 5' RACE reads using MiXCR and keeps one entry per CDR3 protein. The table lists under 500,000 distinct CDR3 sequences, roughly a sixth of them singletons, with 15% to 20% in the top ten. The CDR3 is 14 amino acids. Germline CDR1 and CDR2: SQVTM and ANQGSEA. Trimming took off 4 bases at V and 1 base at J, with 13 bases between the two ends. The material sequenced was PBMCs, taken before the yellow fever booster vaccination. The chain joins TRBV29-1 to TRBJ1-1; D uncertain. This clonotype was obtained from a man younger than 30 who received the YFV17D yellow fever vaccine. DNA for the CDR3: TGCAGCGTTGCTCTTCGGGTGGGGAACACTGAAGCTTTCTTT. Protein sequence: CSVALRVGNTEAFF.